This T cell receptor (beta chain) was recorded in a study of T cell responses to AZD1222 COVID-19 vaccine. Second doses at about 4 or about 12 weeks were pooled. Study conclusions and caveats: Seropositivity was recorded at baseline in only a handful of AZD1222 recipients. Among the donors, most were white British and more were female, and clonal diversity was possibly underestimated. Nearly half of the spike-specific TCRs reportedly recognize variant regions that carry no mutations.

Some clones are missing from TCRdb's copy, which holds only in-frame ones; the method was immunoSEQ multiplex PCR. The table lists 150,000 or so clones, 90% to 95% of them singletons. To note about this clone: Its antigen is not identified.

The source of this sequence is an adult who received the AZD1222 COVID-19 vaccine. The material was peripheral blood, obtained 28 days after the second AZD1222 dose.

The CDR3 DNA follows: TGTGCCAGCAGCTTAGGGACTAGCGGGAGGGCCCTTCTTTCGGATACGCAGTATTTT. Encoded protein: CASSLGTSGRALLSDTQYF. The chain carries TRBV11-2 and TRBJ2-3; 15 bases agree with TRBD2. CDR1 SGHAT and CDR2 FQNNGV come from the germline V gene. V was pared by 1 base and J by 6 bases, with 11 bases of the junction left unmatched. This CDR3 spans 19 amino acids.